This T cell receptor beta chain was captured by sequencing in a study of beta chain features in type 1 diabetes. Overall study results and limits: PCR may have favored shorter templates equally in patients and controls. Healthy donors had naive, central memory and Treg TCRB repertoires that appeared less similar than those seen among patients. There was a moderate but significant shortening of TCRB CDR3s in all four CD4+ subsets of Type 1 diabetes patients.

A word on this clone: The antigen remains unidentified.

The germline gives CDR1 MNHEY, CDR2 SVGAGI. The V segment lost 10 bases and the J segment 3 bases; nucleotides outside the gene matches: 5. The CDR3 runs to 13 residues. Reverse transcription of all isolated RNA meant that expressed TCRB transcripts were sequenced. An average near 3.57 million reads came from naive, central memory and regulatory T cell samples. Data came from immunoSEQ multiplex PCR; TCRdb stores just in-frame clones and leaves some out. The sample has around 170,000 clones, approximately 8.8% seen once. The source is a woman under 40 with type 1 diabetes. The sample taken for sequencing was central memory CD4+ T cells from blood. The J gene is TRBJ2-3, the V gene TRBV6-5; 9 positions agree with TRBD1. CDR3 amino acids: CATYRGPTDTQYF. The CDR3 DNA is TGTGCCACCTACAGGGGGCCGACAGATACGCAGTATTTT.